Each of the 8 T cell receptor beta chains below was sequenced from the same sample in a study of T cell responses to AZD1222 COVID-19 vaccine. Clones were sequenced by immunoSEQ multiplex PCR, and TCRdb holds only the in-frame ones, with some missing. The sample includes about 140,000 clones, around 87% seen only once; the top ten take roughly 1.5%. This material consisted of peripheral blood, taken on day 0 of AZD1222 vaccination. The receptors were sampled from an adult in good health.

In this sample, this clone turned up once. This rearrangement joins TRBV6-5 to TRBJ1-2; TRBD1 is a possible D gene (5 bases). CDR3 size: 15 residues. Germline assignment: CDR1 MNHEY and CDR2 SVGAGI. Between the trimmed V and J ends, which lost 6 bases and 0 bases, there was a span of 14 bases. This chain's CDR3 is CASRVRDGANYGYTF. The DNA for the CDR3 is TGTGCCAGCAGGGTTAGGGACGGAGCTAACTATGGCTACACCTTC.

V gene TRBV5-6 combines with J gene TRBJ1-1; the D is unclear. With 7 bases removed from V and 1 base from J, the gap between germline ends came to 5 bases. Germline V gene sequence: CDR1 SGHDT, CDR2 YYEEEE. The CDR3 runs to 11 residues. CDR3 nucleotides: TGTGCCAGCTCCAAGAACACTGAAGCTTTCTTT. Protein: CASSKNTEAFF.

The chain carries TRBV29-1 and TRBJ2-7, with D unclear. This CDR3 is 13 amino acids long. The V gene lost 4 bases and the J gene lost 1 base, with 11 bases spanning the gap. Germline lookup yields CDR1 SQVTM and CDR2 ANQGSEA. The CDR3 is CSVVAGSSYEQYF. DNA of the CDR3: TGCAGCGTTGTGGCAGGCAGTTCCTACGAGCAGTACTTC.

The chain joins TRBV11-2 to TRBJ2-7; D may be TRBD1 (5 bases). The germline gives CDR1 SGHAT, CDR2 FQNNGV. CDR3 length: 14 amino acids. The V and J ends lost 2 bases and 3 bases respectively, with 11 bases between them. The CDR3: CASSLPGLYYEQYF. CDR3 sequence (DNA): TGTGCCAGCAGCTTACCAGGGCTCTACTACGAGCAGTACTTC.

This clone was recorded a few times. The chain links TRBV11-2 to TRBJ2-7, with 9 positions matching TRBD1. The CDR3 sequence is 15 residues long. Losses at the gene ends were 4 bases for V and 5 bases for J; bases not matched to a gene: 9. CDR1 is SGHAT and CDR2 is FQNNGV in the germline V gene. DNA of the CDR3: TGTGCCAGCAGCTCCTTGACAGGGGGTAGACACGAGCAGTACTTC. Encoded protein: CASSSLTGGRHEQYF.

V gene TRBV27 combines with J gene TRBJ2-1, with TRBD1 matching over 11 bases. The V segment lost 5 bases and the J segment 1 base; nucleotides outside the gene matches: 7. The CDR3 runs to 17 residues. In germline, CDR1 is MNHEY, CDR2 SMNVEV (reference sequence). The CDR3 DNA reads as TGTGCCAGCAGTCCCCGGACAGGGGGCTTTTCCTACAATGAGCAGTTCTTC. This gives the protein CASSPRTGGFSYNEQFF.

The chain joins TRBV7-9 to TRBJ1-4; 10 bases match TRBD1. The CDR3 loop spans 14 amino acids. V shed 6 bases, J shed 6 bases, and the junction held 4 bases outside the gene matches. Per germline, CDR1 SEHNR and CDR2 FQNEAQ (reference sequence). CDR3 residues: CASSSGTGDEKLFF. The CDR3, as DNA: TGTGCCAGCAGTTCCGGGACAGGGGATGAAAAACTGTTTTTT.

The J gene is TRBJ1-2, the V gene TRBV30; 7 positions match TRBD1. The V segment lost 2 bases and the J segment 8 bases; nucleotides outside the gene matches: 8. Germline CDR1 GTSNPN, CDR2 SVGIG (reference sequence). This CDR3 is 13 amino acids long. The CDR3 DNA reads as TGTGCCTGGAGTCCAGACAGGGTTGGCGGCTACACCTTC. As protein: CAWSPDRVGGYTF.